The clone carrying this T cell receptor (beta chain) was seen a few times. The antigen is undetermined. The sample originates from a study of beta chain features in type 1 diabetes. Overall study findings and caveats: Shortening of TCRB CDR3s, moderate but significant, appeared in all four CD4+ subsets of Type 1 diabetes patients. Patients showed naive, central memory and Treg TCRB repertoires that appeared more similar than those of healthy donors. Insertions were fewer and deletions more numerous at VDJ junctions in type 1 diabetes patients.

Sequencing targeted expressed TCRB transcripts, as all isolated RNA had been reverse transcribed. Profiled with immunoSEQ multiplex PCR; TCRdb holds only in-frame clones, not every one. Of hundreds of thousands of clones listed, over 12% are singletons. One heparinised blood draw, averaging roughly 0.12 L, came from each donor. Stem cell-like memory, regulatory, central memory and naive CD4+ cells were sorted via CD45RO/CCR7/CD25/CD127/CD95/CD27. This sequence originates from a man between 18 and 29 years old with type 1 diabetes. Sample: naive CD4+ T cells from blood.

CDR3 protein: CASSLGPSGNEQFF. The DNA for the CDR3 is TGCGCCAGCAGCTTGGGCCCCTCCGGAAATGAGCAGTTCTTC. The chain is built from TRBV5-1 and TRBJ2-1; no definite D call. From germline, CDR1 is SGHRS and CDR2 YFSETQ. The CDR3 covers 14 residues. The germline V and J ends were trimmed by 0 bases and 7 bases, with 11 bases remaining between them.